A single sample gave rise to the 27 T cell receptor beta chains below, sequenced in a study of CD8 T cell repertoires and HIV-1 epitope variants. Only in-frame clones appear in the TCRdb table, and some are missing; sequencing was by immunoSEQ multiplex PCR. This sample has more than 4,500 clones, with around 64% found just once. No antigen is known for these receptors. Input material: cultured CD8+ T cells derived from PBMCs. The receptors originated from a male donor with HIV.

The gene calls are TRBV4-2 and TRBJ2-1; the match to TRBD2 covers 8 bases. The CDR3 loop spans 15 amino acids. The V gene end was trimmed by 0 bases and the J gene end by 7 bases; junction bases not matched to a gene: 5. CDR1 and CDR2 from the germline V gene are LGHNA and YNFKEQ. The chain's CDR3 is CASSQEGGGINEQFF. Written as DNA, the CDR3 is TGTGCCAGCAGCCAAGAAGGCGGGGGGATAAATGAGCAGTTCTTC.

J is TRBJ2-2 and V is TRBV5-6; D gene ambiguous. Germline V gene sequence: CDR1 SGHDT, CDR2 YYEEEE. CDR3 length: 12 amino acids. V lost 3 bases, J lost 6 bases, and 6 bases lay in between. Here the CDR3 DNA reads TGTGCCAGCAGCTGGAAACCCGGGGAGCTGTTTTTT. Protein sequence: CASSWKPGELFF.

The chain is built from TRBV19 and TRBJ2-7; D is undetermined. V shed 4 bases and J shed 4 bases, with 11 bases lying between them. Germline V CDR1 and CDR2: LNHDA, SQIVND (reference sequence). This CDR3 has 13 amino acids. The CDR3 DNA follows: TGTGCCAGTAGTACGGGTCTTAAGTACGAGCAGTACTTC. Amino acids: CASSTGLKYEQYF.

The chain has TRBV7-8 and TRBJ2-3, with 9 positions matching TRBD2. CDR3 length: 15 amino acids. Germline loops: CDR1 SGHVS, CDR2 FQNEAQ. The V segment lost 2 bases and the J segment 4 bases; nucleotides outside the gene matches: 4. CDR3 region: CASSLSGGSADTQYF. As DNA, the CDR3 is TGTGCCAGCAGCTTAAGCGGGGGGAGCGCAGATACGCAGTATTTT.

This clone turned up a few times. V gene TRBV6-4 combines with J gene TRBJ2-2; D gene uncertain. The ends were cut back, 2 bases at V and 1 base at J, with 2 bases in the middle. The CDR3 sequence is 13 residues long. Germline-derived CDR1 and CDR2 are MRHNA and SNTAGT. Here the CDR3 reads CASSDRNTGELFF. The DNA for the CDR3 is TGTGCCAGCAGTGACAGGAACACCGGGGAGCTGTTTTTT.

This chain uses TRBV11-2 with TRBJ2-5; 12 nucleotides line up with TRBD2. CDR1 SGHAT and CDR2 FQNNGV come from the germline V gene. V lost 3 bases, J lost 3 bases, and 8 bases stayed unmatched. There are 17 residues in the CDR3. This CDR3 is CASSLGTSGSGEETQYF. The DNA of the CDR3 is TGTGCCAGCAGCTTGGGGACTAGCGGGTCGGGGGAAGAGACCCAGTACTTC.

The chain employs TRBV6-5 and TRBJ2-7; D is perhaps TRBD1 (5 bases). Per germline, CDR1 MNHEY and CDR2 SVGAGI. Between the trimmed V and J ends, which lost 8 bases and 2 bases, there was a span of 19 bases. The CDR3 is 15 amino acids. CDR3 coding DNA: TGTGCCAGCTTTTCTCCAGCAGGGAACCCCTACGAGCAGTACTTC. Its protein is CASFSPAGNPYEQYF.

This chain joins TRBV27 and TRBJ2-3; the D gene is possibly TRBD2 (6 bases). Germline V gene data show CDR1 as MNHEY and CDR2 as SMNVEV (reference sequence). The CDR3 is 14 amino acids. Trimming stripped 6 bases from V and 3 bases from J, with 13 bases between. The CDR3 protein is CASSSGDGTDTQYF. CDR3 sequence (DNA): TGTGCCAGCAGCTCGGGGGATGGGACAGATACGCAGTATTTT.

This clone was detected once. This sequence joins TRBV7-9 and TRBJ2-1; D might be TRBD2 (5 bases). Germline V gene data show CDR1 as SEHNR and CDR2 as FQNEAQ (reference sequence). Trimming removed 5 bases from V and 7 bases from J, with 12 bases in between. The CDR3 runs 13 residues. CDR3 nucleotides: TGTGCCAGCAGCCACCCGGACTTGAATGAGCAGTTCTTC. As protein: CASSHPDLNEQFF.

This chain connects TRBV30 to TRBJ1-2, with 7 bases identical to TRBD1. This CDR3 comprises 14 residues. With V trimmed by 2 bases and J by 3 bases, 6 bases remained unmatched. Germline V gene lookup returns CDR1 GTSNPN and CDR2 SVGIG (reference sequence). CDR3 DNA: TGTGCCTGGAGTTTTACAGGGGAAGACTATGGCTACACCTTC. Translating gives CAWSFTGEDYGYTF.

The chain joins TRBV6-6 to TRBJ1-1, with D maybe TRBD1 (6 bases). V was pared by 5 bases and J by 3 bases, with 13 bases between. Germline V gene sequence: CDR1 MNHNY, CDR2 SVGAGI (reference sequence). The CDR3 runs 14 residues. In DNA, the CDR3 is TGTGCCAGCAGTAACAGGGCGGCGGACACTGAAGCTTTCTTT. It yields the protein CASSNRAADTEAFF.

This chain joins TRBV6-5 and TRBJ2-7, with D possibly being TRBD1 or TRBD2 (5 bases each). The CDR3 runs 13 residues. In germline, CDR1 is MNHEY, CDR2 SVGAGI. Between the trimmed V and J ends, which lost 6 bases and 3 bases, there was a span of 12 bases. DNA for the CDR3: TGTGCCAGCAGACCTATTGGGGGCTACGAGCAGTACTTC. It specifies CASRPIGGYEQYF.

This CDR3 reads CASSGTGFGSSYEQYF. DNA of the CDR3: TGTGCCAGCAGTGGGACAGGGTTTGGAAGCTCCTACGAGCAGTACTTC. The chain uses TRBV6-1 and TRBJ2-7; the match to TRBD1 covers 8 bases. CDR1 and CDR2 (germline): MNHNS, SASEGT. The V and J ends lost 4 bases and 0 bases, in that order; junction bases with no gene match: 8. This CDR3 contains 16 residues.

The chain joins TRBV4-2 to TRBJ1-1; D may be TRBD1 (5 bases). V lost 4 bases, J lost 5 bases, and 14 bases lay in between. CDR1 LGHNA and CDR2 YNFKEQ come from the germline V gene. The CDR3 is 14 amino acids. In DNA form, the CDR3 reads TGTGCCAGCAGCCTCGTTGGGGGGGGGACTGAAGCTTTCTTT. Amino acids: CASSLVGGGTEAFF.

The chain joins TRBV5-4 to TRBJ2-4; TRBD1 agrees at 7 bases. The CDR3 has 16 residues. Unmatched junction bases numbered 6, after V lost 2 bases and J lost 1 base. The germline V gene encodes CDR1 SGHNT and CDR2 YYREEE (reference sequence). In DNA form, the CDR3 reads TGTGCCAGCAGCTTAGACAGGGCAGGTGCCAAAAACATTCAGTACTTC. Its protein is CASSLDRAGAKNIQYF.

The rearrangement links TRBV7-2 to TRBJ1-2; 7 bases map to TRBD1. Germline loops: CDR1 SGHTA, CDR2 FQGNSA. The V gene end was trimmed by 2 bases and the J gene end by 4 bases; junction bases not matched to a gene: 7. The CDR3 contains 15 residues. CDR3 region: CASSLRQGTIYGYTF. In nucleotides, the CDR3 is TGTGCCAGCAGCTTAAGACAGGGTACTATCTATGGCTACACCTTC.

CDR3 residues: CASSVRDHTDTQYF. CDR3 nucleotide sequence: TGTGCCAGCAGCGTCCGGGACCACACAGATACGCAGTATTTT. The chain uses TRBV9 and TRBJ2-3; D tentatively reads TRBD1 or TRBD2 (5 bases each). CDR1 and CDR2 from the germline V gene are SGDLS and YYNGEE. Trimming took 2 bases from V and 2 from J, leaving 9 bases between them. The length of the CDR3 is 14 residues. The full variable domain, completed using reference TRBV9 and TRBJ2-3, is DSGVTQTPKHLITATGQRVTLRCSPRSGDLSVYWYQQSLDQGLQFLIQYYNGEERAKGNILERFSAQQFPDLHSELNLSSLELGDSALYFCASSVRDHTDTQYFGPGTRLTVL.

Remarks on this clone: The junction does not match germline at one end; this may be a read error. This chain links TRBV5-6 with TRBJ1-2; D is ambiguous. Germline V gene data show CDR1 as SGHDT and CDR2 as YYEEEE. The CDR3 runs 16 residues. The CDR3 reads CASSQDPPDLDYGYTF. The CDR3 bases are TGCGCCAGCAGCCAAGATCCCCCAGACTTGGACTATGGCTACACCTTC.

The chain uses TRBV28 and TRBJ1-1; no clear D gene. CDR1 MDHEN and CDR2 SYDVKM come from the germline V gene. V lost 7 bases and J lost 4, with 16 bases in between. This CDR3 is built from 14 residues. In nucleotides, the CDR3 is TGTGCCAGCACCGTGCCGAGGTCGGGCACTGAAGCTTTCTTT. Protein: CASTVPRSGTEAFF.

This clone occurred a few times. The V gene is TRBV27, the J gene TRBJ2-3, with 8 bases fitting TRBD2. The CDR3 contains 15 residues. Germline V lookup: CDR1 MNHEY, CDR2 SMNVEV (reference sequence). Trimming removed 2 bases from V and 2 bases from J; junction bases left unmatched: 3. CDR3 in amino acids: CASSLIGLATDTQYF. The CDR3 DNA reads as TGTGCCAGCAGTTTAATCGGACTAGCCACAGATACGCAGTATTTT.

The chain joins TRBV28 to TRBJ2-5, with D perhaps matching TRBD1 or TRBD2 (5 bases each). CDR3 size: 14 residues. Germline V gives CDR1 MDHEN, CDR2 SYDVKM. V lost 7 bases and J 0 bases, leaving 12 bases between the germline ends. CDR3 protein: CASTSGTYQETQYF. As DNA, the CDR3 is TGTGCCAGCACGTCAGGGACGTACCAAGAGACCCAGTACTTC.

The V and J genes are TRBV5-1 and TRBJ2-2, with no clear D. The CDR3 loop spans 14 amino acids. Germline V gene sequence: CDR1 SGHRS, CDR2 YFSETQ. V was clipped by 0 bases and J by 6 bases, with 9 bases between them. This chain's CDR3 is CASSLAQESGELFF. CDR3 coding DNA: TGCGCCAGCAGCTTGGCCCAGGAGTCCGGGGAGCTGTTTTTT.

The gene calls are TRBV10-1 and TRBJ1-4; D unresolved. Trimming removed 0 bases at V and 4 bases at J, with 9 bases between. Germline V gene sequence: CDR1 WNHNN, CDR2 SYGVQD (reference sequence). The CDR3 has 15 residues. The CDR3 region is CASSESGTFNEKLFF. In DNA form, the CDR3 reads TGCGCCAGCAGTGAGTCGGGCACGTTTAATGAAAAACTGTTTTTT.

The table lists this clone with a count of one. This chain uses TRBV27 with TRBJ1-5, with a possible D match to TRBD1 (5 bases). The germline CDR1 and CDR2 sequences are MNHEY and SMNVEV (reference sequence). Trimming left V 1 base short and J 1 base short, with 11 bases between. This CDR3 region has 16 residues. The CDR3, as DNA: TGTGCCAGCAGTTTATACCCGGGGCGGAGCAATCAGCCCCAGCATTTT. The encoded protein is CASSLYPGRSNQPQHF.

The genes are TRBV9 and TRBJ2-4; D is undetermined. Germline-derived CDR1 and CDR2 are SGDLS and YYNGEE. This CDR3 region has 14 residues. V lost 3 bases and J 0 bases, leaving 7 bases between the germline ends. CDR3 residues: CASSGDVAKNIQYF. The CDR3 nucleotides read TGTGCCAGCAGCGGCGACGTAGCCAAAAACATTCAGTACTTC.

This sequence joins TRBV27 and TRBJ2-3; no clear D gene. The CDR3 loop spans 13 amino acids. The V gene lost 2 bases and the J gene lost 6 bases, with 9 bases spanning the gap. CDR1 is MNHEY and CDR2 is SMNVEV in the germline V gene (reference sequence). The CDR3 DNA sequence: TGTGCCAGCAGTTTAGGTCTCCCGGATACGCAGTATTTT. This gives the protein CASSLGLPDTQYF.

The gene calls are TRBV5-1 and TRBJ1-1; D uncertain. Trimming left V 4 bases short and J 4 bases short, with 17 bases between. The CDR3 is 15 amino acids. Germline V gene sequence: CDR1 SGHRS, CDR2 YFSETQ. DNA of the CDR3: TGCGCCAGCAGCCCGGACGGGCGGTGGGGCACTGAAGCTTTCTTT. Residues: CASSPDGRWGTEAFF.